Reported below is one T cell receptor beta chain. The antigen it binds to is not known. There are no base qualities to consult, and no much larger clone falls within one base. The data derive from a study of cytomegalovirus exposure and HLA in healthy donors (dated by TCRdb to the late 2010s). Study-wide context: According to a later analysis, one platform produced both the roughly 120 validation repertoires and the 620 or so repertoires of the first cohort. The study was designed to test whether signatures of past pathogen exposure could be identified by cataloging public T cell receptors. In addition to the first cohort of around 670 subjects, a separate validation cohort of approximately 130 different subjects was used. To predict cytomegalovirus infection status, the study combined high-throughput TCR immunosequencing, statistical association of individual TCRs with disease status, and machine learning. Results the study describes overall, beyond this receptor: The classifier was reported to diagnose cytomegalovirus status with high specificity and sensitivity in both the original and validation cohorts. A few of the identified cytomegalovirus-associated TCR beta chains were confirmed in vitro to be specific for cytomegalovirus antigens. The authors suggested that the approach could potentially be generalized to other disease states and immunological phenotypes. Most TCR sequences were observed very rarely across donors, whereas some public TCRs were present in many individuals. In a later analysis, TCRs clustered in the first cohort were found to also tend to co-occur in the 100 to 150 validation repertoires, with approximately 95% of cluster scores above 0. The validation cohort had no HLA typing available for a later analysis, so co-occurrence within that cohort was assessed over all 130 or so repertoires. A total of 164 TCR beta chains were listed by the study as associated with cytomegalovirus.

CDR3 length: 11 amino acids, cysteine to phenylalanine. The only DNA kept is the CDR3, 33 bases in frame from the first base. From the germline V gene, CDR1 is SQVTM and CDR2 is ANQGSEA. V is trimmed back by 7 bases and J by 6 bases, and the junction contains 3 bases that no gene match accounts for. Donors formed part of the validation cohort, which comprised over a hundred subjects and was distinct from the first cohort of 550 to 850 subjects. Library preparation was by the immunoSEQ multiplex PCR assay. The authors' pipeline ran thus. A statistical classification framework was built for diagnosing cytomegalovirus status from the catalog of TCR beta chain sequences. As stored in TCRdb, this immuneACCESS dataset retains in-frame rearrangements with V and J assigned. A fraction of the clones does not appear; measured against another copy, unresolved V genes explain less than half of the discrepancy, and the remainder lacks a known reason. The D gene and trimming were derived from the DNA, and the V and J assignments and clone size from that table. For this sample the table gives some 250,000 clones, of which 90% were detected only once. Less than 0.4% of the sample rests with the top ten.

Sequenced material: PBMCs. The chain links TRBV29-1 with TRBJ2-1, and 7 bases in between align with TRBD2. The receptor was derived from a woman between 18 and 30 years old in good health and CMV-seronegative. The CDR3 region: CSGGGANEQFF. The DNA sequence is given as TGCAGCGGGGGAGGGGCCAATGAGCAGTTCTTC.